These 21 T cell receptor beta chains came from one sample sequenced in a study of T cells in Graves' hyperthyroidism and ophthalmopathy. RNA transcripts yielded amplified TCR beta CDR3 regions. TCR CDR3 underwent first-round RT-PCR with the HTBI primer set. One entry per CDR3 protein, called by TCRdb with MiXCR from the multiplex PCR reads. The sample includes 370,000 or so distinct CDR3 sequences, just under 25% of them seen just once. Sequencing input: blood. The source of these receptors is a man aged 45-60 years with Graves' hyperthyroidism.

The V call is TRBV5-1, the J call TRBJ1-1, with D unclear. The length of the CDR3 is 13 residues. V lost 0 bases and J 2 bases, leaving 5 bases between the germline ends. The germline V gene has CDR1 SGHRS and CDR2 YFSETQ. The CDR3 DNA sequence: TGCGCCAGCAGCTTGGTGGACAACACTGAAGCTTTCTTT. Translated, it gives CASSLVDNTEAFF.

This clonotype was counted a few times. V usage is TRBV2 and J usage is TRBJ2-1, with 7 bases fitting TRBD1. Germline V gene lookup returns CDR1 SNHLY and CDR2 FYNNEI. J gave up 6 bases and V 3 bases, and 2 bases lay outside the gene matches. The CDR3 length is 13 residues. The CDR3 region has the DNA TGTGCCAGCAGTGATTGGGACAGCAATGAGCAGTTCTTC. This sequence encodes CASSDWDSNEQFF.

The chain recombines TRBV3-1 with TRBJ2-5; the D is unclear. The V gene lost 1 base and the J gene lost 2 bases, with 11 bases spanning the gap. Germline V gene data show CDR1 as LGHDT and CDR2 as YNNKEL (reference sequence). This CDR3 is built from 15 residues. Here the CDR3 DNA reads TGTGCCAGCAGCCAAGCTTTGTCAGAACAAGAGACCCAGTACTTC. Its translation: CASSQALSEQETQYF.

This clonotype appeared many times. V and J are TRBV3-1 and TRBJ2-3; no clear D. The V end was cut by 4 bases, the J end by 0 bases, with 11 bases between. The germline gives CDR1 LGHDT, CDR2 YNNKEL (reference sequence). The CDR3 consists of 15 residues. CDR3 sequence reads: CASSPRLRSTDTQYF. The CDR3 coding sequence is TGTGCCAGCAGCCCCCGGCTCCGGAGCACAGATACGCAGTATTTT.

This rearrangement joins TRBV3-1 to TRBJ2-1; possibly TRBD2 for D (5 bases). Germline CDR1 and CDR2: LGHDT and YNNKEL (reference sequence). The ends were cut back, 6 bases at V and 1 base at J, with 10 bases in the middle. This CDR3 region has 14 residues. CDR3 in DNA: TGTGCCAGCAGACCACGGGAATCCTACAATGAGCAGTTCTTC. Residues: CASRPRESYNEQFF.

The J gene is TRBJ2-3, the V gene TRBV5-1; 7 positions agree with TRBD1. The CDR3 consists of 15 residues. The germline V gene encodes CDR1 SGHRS and CDR2 YFSETQ. V lost 2 bases to trimming and J lost 4 bases; unmatched junction nucleotides: 7. The CDR3 loop reads CASSFRSTGADTQYF. CDR3 coding DNA: TGCGCCAGCAGCTTCAGATCCACAGGGGCAGATACGCAGTATTTT.

This sequence joins TRBV15 and TRBJ2-1, with 11 positions matching TRBD2. Germline V gene data show CDR1 as LNHNV and CDR2 as YYDKDF (reference sequence). Trimming removed 4 bases from V and 9 bases from J; junction bases left unmatched: 11. The CDR3 is made up of 16 amino acids. CDR3 sequence reads: CATSTHRLAGLGEQFF. The CDR3 nucleotides are TGTGCCACCAGCACTCATAGACTAGCGGGACTGGGTGAGCAGTTCTTC.

This clonotype was detected many times. The chain carries TRBV7-2 and TRBJ2-7; tentatively, D is TRBD2 (5 bases). The length of the CDR3 is 13 residues. Germline values: CDR1 SGHTA, CDR2 FQGNSA. Trimming left V 3 bases short and J 2 bases short, with 8 bases between. The DNA for the CDR3 is TGTGCCAGCAGCTTGGACTTTGCCTACGAGCAGTACTTC. This codes for CASSLDFAYEQYF.

This clonotype turned up a few times. The rearrangement joins TRBV5-1 to TRBJ2-1; D unclear. The V gene's germline CDR1 is SGHRS and CDR2 YFSETQ. The V end lost 1 base, the J end lost 6 bases, and 26 bases lay between the germline ends. CDR3 length: 19 amino acids. The CDR3 region is CASSLTRAAVSLDSNEQFF. The CDR3 DNA is TGCGCCAGCAGCTTGACAAGGGCGGCAGTTAGCCTAGACTCCAATGAGCAGTTCTTC.

The rearrangement joins TRBV6-5 to TRBJ2-1, with a possible D match to TRBD2 (6 bases). Between the trimmed V and J ends, which lost 2 bases and 9 bases, there was a span of 11 bases. This CDR3 comprises 13 residues. The germline V gene has CDR1 MNHEY and CDR2 SVGAGI. The CDR3 region is CASSYRRGGEQFF. The CDR3 DNA sequence: TGTGCCAGCAGTTACCGGAGGGGCGGTGAGCAGTTCTTC.

This clonotype occurred many times. The V and J genes are TRBV20-1 and TRBJ2-1; 7 positions agree with TRBD1. Germline CDR1 reads DFQATT; CDR2 reads SNEGSKA (reference sequence). V was clipped by 4 bases and J by 6 bases; unmatched bases: 15. This CDR3 region has 16 residues. This CDR3 is CSATKPGQWAGNEQFF. In DNA, the CDR3 is TGCAGTGCTACCAAACCGGGACAGTGGGCTGGCAATGAGCAGTTCTTC.

The chain is built from TRBV5-1 and TRBJ1-2, with D hard to call. Per germline, CDR1 SGHRS and CDR2 YFSETQ. Trimming removed 4 bases from V and 8 bases from J, with 15 bases in between. The CDR3 covers 13 residues. The DNA for the CDR3 is TGCGCCAGCAGCCGTGGACTAGGAGAGGGCTACACCTTC. Translated, it gives CASSRGLGEGYTF.

The chain recombines TRBV20-1 with TRBJ2-7; TRBD2 matches 9 bases. This CDR3 is 14 amino acids long. Looked up from germline, CDR1 is DFQATT and CDR2 is SNEGSKA (reference sequence). The ends lost 3 bases at V and 6 bases at J; junction bases unmatched: 9. CDR3 DNA sequence: TGCAGTGCTAGTATCATAGCGGGAGCTTCCGAGCAGTACTTC. This codes for CSASIIAGASEQYF.

The V and J genes are TRBV25-1 and TRBJ2-7, with D tentatively TRBD2 (5 bases). The CDR3 totals 12 residues. V was pared by 6 bases and J by 5 bases, with 11 bases between. Per the germline V gene, CDR1 is MGHDK and CDR2 is SYGVNS. The DNA of the CDR3 is TGTGCCAGCAGCGCTAGCAGCCACGAGCAGTACTTC. This translates into CASSASSHEQYF.

This chain uses TRBV10-3 with TRBJ1-2; D possibly corresponds to TRBD1 (6 bases). V lost 6 bases and J 5 bases, leaving 16 bases between the germline ends. The CDR3 has 14 residues. Germline CDR1 is ENHRY and CDR2 is SYGVKD. In DNA form, the CDR3 reads TGTGCCATCAGACCTGGGGGGGCTGATTATGGCTACACCTTC. Translated: CAIRPGGADYGYTF.

The chain uses TRBV19 and TRBJ2-1; tentatively, D is TRBD1 (6 bases). CDR1 is LNHDA, CDR2 SQIVND, per germline (reference sequence). Trimming removed 0 bases at V and 3 bases at J, with 9 bases between. CDR3 length: 15 residues. CDR3 sequence: CASSIDRGHYNEQFF. CDR3 nucleotides: TGTGCCAGTAGTATAGACAGGGGCCACTACAATGAGCAGTTCTTC.

The V gene is TRBV19, the J gene TRBJ1-5; D is unclear. This CDR3 has 15 residues. V lost 3 bases to trimming and J lost 5 bases, with 14 bases between them. Germline values: CDR1 LNHDA, CDR2 SQIVND (reference sequence). CDR3 sequence reads: CASSILSGSDQPQHF. CDR3 in DNA: TGTGCCAGTAGTATTTTATCCGGGTCGGATCAGCCCCAGCATTTT.

The rearrangement joins TRBV4-1 to TRBJ1-2, with D possibly being TRBD1 (5 bases). CDR3 size: 14 residues. Trimming left V 1 base short and J 8 bases short, with 14 bases between. Germline values: CDR1 MGHRA, CDR2 YSYEKL. The CDR3 loop reads CASSQAPGAQGYTF. In DNA, the CDR3 is TGCGCCAGCAGCCAAGCTCCCGGGGCGCAGGGCTACACCTTC.

The chain uses TRBV11-2 and TRBJ2-3, with 14 bases matching TRBD2. With V trimmed by 10 bases and J by 1 base, 7 bases remained unmatched. The germline V gene encodes CDR1 SGHAT and CDR2 FQNNGV. The CDR3 is made up of 16 amino acids. Here the CDR3 DNA reads TGTGCCAACCAGGAGGGACTAGCGGGGGGCACAGATACGCAGTATTTT. Its protein product is CANQEGLAGGTDTQYF. The whole variable domain, filled in from reference TRBV11-2 and TRBJ2-3, reads EAGVAQSPRYKIIEKRQSVAFWCNPISGHATLYWYQQILGQGPKLLIQFQNNGVVDDSQLPKDRFSAERLKGVDSTLKIQPAKLEDSAVYLCANQEGLAGGTDTQYFGPGTRLTVL.

This clonotype was picked up a small number of times. The chain recombines TRBV3-1 with TRBJ2-3; weak D call: TRBD2 (5 bases). CDR3 length: 14 amino acids. V was shortened by 4 bases and J by 6 bases, with 14 bases between the two germline ends. The germline gives CDR1 LGHDT, CDR2 YNNKEL (reference sequence). The CDR3 protein is CASSPSGESDTQYF. The DNA for the CDR3 is TGTGCCAGCAGCCCCTCCGGGGAATCCGATACGCAGTATTTT.

The V call is TRBV6-1, the J call TRBJ1-6, with 7 bases that match TRBD1. V lost 6 bases to trimming and J lost 3 bases; unmatched junction nucleotides: 8. This CDR3 is 16 amino acids long. Germline CDR1 MNHNS, CDR2 SASEGT. Here the CDR3 reads CASRNPGQSYNSPLHF. The CDR3 DNA reads as TGTGCCAGCAGAAACCCGGGACAGAGCTATAATTCACCCCTCCACTTT.